This TCR beta chain was observed in a study of identical twins. The study's findings and limits: Twin pairs had excess sharing that was weaker in beta out-of-frame sequences.

TCRdb itself ran the 5' RACE reads through MiXCR, one entry per CDR3 protein. Of hundreds of thousands of distinct CDR3 sequences listed, 18% were seen once; the top ten hold less than 15%. With 10 bases removed from V and 0 bases from J, the gap between germline ends came to 14 bases. CDR1 ENHRY and CDR2 SYGVKD come from the germline V gene. The CDR3 contains 14 residues. A few counts support this clonotype. Its cognate antigen is unknown. The sample also formed part of further work on T cells expressing NK-cell markers. Turning to that study: About six donors showed dominant NKG2C+ clonotypes comprising about 1.0-8% of their CD8+ T cells.

This TCR came from a young woman in good health. The sequencing input was PBMCs. The chain employs TRBV10-3 and TRBJ2-3; the D gene is possibly TRBD2 (6 bases). This chain's CDR3 is CANSAGPSTDTQYF. The CDR3 nucleotides are TGTGCCAACTCAGCGGGCCCTAGCACAGATACGCAGTATTTT.